What follows are 21 T cell receptor beta chains derived from one specimen sequenced in a study of blood T cell repertoires in COVID-19. Repertoires were generated with immunoSEQ multiplex PCR, while TCRdb's copy carries only in-frame clones and drops some. Among 250,000 or so clones listed, roughly 84% were seen once. The sample comprised peripheral blood. The receptors were gathered from a man between 60 and 75 years old with acute or convalescent COVID-19.

V is TRBV12-3 or TRBV12-4 and J is TRBJ2-7; TRBD1 agrees at 9 bases. Unmatched junction bases numbered 4, after V lost 5 bases and J lost 5 bases. The CDR3 has 13 residues. The CDR3 protein is CASSLWTGDEQYF. For the CDR3, the DNA is TGTGCCAGCAGTCTTTGGACAGGGGACGAGCAGTACTTC.

V gene TRBV12-3 or TRBV12-4 combines with J gene TRBJ1-2, with D possibly being TRBD1 (5 bases). The CDR3 loop spans 13 amino acids. V gave up 3 bases and J gave up 4 bases, with 9 bases separating them. CDR3: CASSLRGPYGYTF. In DNA, the CDR3 is TGTGCCAGCAGTTTGCGGGGACCCTATGGCTACACCTTC.

This clone is a singleton in its sample. This chain uses TRBV4-1 with TRBJ2-3, with TRBD2 identical over 12 bases. This CDR3 is 19 amino acids long. CDR1 is MGHRA and CDR2 is YSYEKL in the germline V gene. V lost 4 bases to trimming and J lost 6 bases; unmatched junction nucleotides: 17. CDR3 coding DNA: TGCGCCAGCAGCCCCCTCCCGGGACTAGCGGGCGGGGCTAGGGATACGCAGTATTTT. The encoded protein is CASSPLPGLAGGARDTQYF.

The chain couples TRBV13 to TRBJ2-7, with D maybe TRBD1 (5 bases). In germline, CDR1 is PRHDT, CDR2 FYEKMQ (reference sequence). The V end was cut by 2 bases, the J end by 0 bases, with 11 bases between. CDR3 length: 15 residues. The CDR3 protein is CASSLRQGSSYEQYF. In nucleotides, the CDR3 is TGTGCCAGCAGCTTACGCCAGGGAAGCTCCTACGAGCAGTACTTC. The full variable domain, with the rest looked up from reference TRBV13 and TRBJ2-7, is AAGVIQSPRHLIKEKRETATLKCYPIPRHDTVYWYQQGPGQDPQFLISFYEKMQSDKGSIPDRFSAQQFSDYHSELNMSSLELGDSALYFCASSLRQGSSYEQYFGPGTRLTVT.

The J gene is TRBJ2-7, the V gene TRBV7-9; D call uncertain. Per germline, CDR1 SEHNR and CDR2 FQNEAQ (reference sequence). The ends were cut back, 5 bases at V and 5 bases at J, with 10 bases in the middle. This CDR3 region has 12 residues. DNA of the CDR3: TGTGCCAGCAGCCCCTGGGCCCACGAGCAGTACTTC. Translated: CASSPWAHEQYF.

This chain uses TRBV10-1 with TRBJ2-1; TRBD1 matches 9 bases. J lost 4 bases, V lost 2 bases, and 6 bases had no gene match. Germline V CDR1 and CDR2: WNHNN, SYGVQD (reference sequence). This CDR3 comprises 16 residues. The CDR3 DNA follows: TGCGCCAGCAGTGAGAGGGAGACAGGGGGATACAATGAGCAGTTCTTC. This sequence encodes CASSERETGGYNEQFF.

The chain has TRBV10-1 and TRBJ1-2, with D hard to call. Trimming removed 2 bases from V and 4 bases from J, with 8 bases in between. Germline V gene sequence: CDR1 WNHNN, CDR2 SYGVQD (reference sequence). CDR3 length equals 13 residues. The CDR3 bases are TGCGCCAGCAGTGAGGGAGGGAGCTATGGCTACACCTTC. Protein product: CASSEGGSYGYTF.

CDR3 sequence reads: CASSLGRTSGGPASTDTQYF. In nucleotides, the CDR3 is TGCGCCAGCAGCTTGGGTCGGACTAGCGGGGGGCCGGCAAGCACAGATACGCAGTATTTT. The rearrangement uses TRBV5-1 and TRBJ2-3; 14 nucleotides align to TRBD2. Trimming took 0 bases from V and 0 from J; bases not matched to a gene: 9. This CDR3 contains 20 residues. In germline, CDR1 is SGHRS, CDR2 YFSETQ.

This chain joins TRBV18 and TRBJ2-2; 8 bases line up with TRBD1. The J segment lost 1 base and the V segment lost 6 bases, leaving 7 bases of the junction unmatched. The length of the CDR3 is 16 residues. Germline V CDR1 and CDR2: KGHSH, LQKENI. As DNA, the CDR3 is TGTGCCAGCTCGGGCGGACAGGGCCTGAACACCGGGGAGCTGTTTTTT. Translated, it gives CASSGGQGLNTGELFF.

This chain connects TRBV11-2 to TRBJ2-1, with a possible D match to TRBD2 (6 bases). Germline V gene sequence: CDR1 SGHAT, CDR2 FQNNGV. The V gene lost 5 bases and the J gene lost 6 bases, with 8 bases spanning the gap. The CDR3 contains 12 residues. CDR3 bases: TGTGCCAGCAGCCGGAGGGCCAATGAGCAGTTCTTC. Encoded protein: CASSRRANEQFF. The variable domain in full, with the rest retrieved from reference TRBV11-2 and TRBJ2-1, is EAGVAQSPRYKIIEKRQSVAFWCNPISGHATLYWYQQILGQGPKLLIQFQNNGVVDDSQLPKDRFSAERLKGVDSTLKIQPAKLEDSAVYLCASSRRANEQFFGPGTRLTVL.

This chain joins TRBV11-2 and TRBJ2-7, with 9 bases identical to TRBD2. This CDR3 spans 16 amino acids. The V gene's germline CDR1 is SGHAT and CDR2 FQNNGV. The ends lost 4 bases at V and 3 bases at J; junction bases unmatched: 10. CDR3 coding DNA: TGTGCCAGCAGCTCCCCCCCGGCTAGCGGGGTCTACGAGCAGTACTTC. Amino acids: CASSSPPASGVYEQYF.

DNA of the CDR3: TGTGCCAGCAGCTTAAGGCCAATCCCTGGAACCACACCGGGAAAACTGTTTTTT. Its protein is CASSLRPIPGTTPGKLFF. This sequence joins TRBV7-2 and TRBJ1-4; D not certain. The germline CDR1 and CDR2 sequences are SGHTA and FQGNSA. There are 18 residues in the CDR3. Trimming removed 2 bases from V and 10 bases from J, with 26 bases in between.

The chain's CDR3 is CASSASGRGWETQYF. CDR3 nucleotide sequence: TGTGCCAGCAGCGCTAGCGGGAGAGGATGGGAGACCCAGTACTTC. This rearrangement joins TRBV7-2 to TRBJ2-5, with 10 bases lining up with TRBD2. Germline CDR1 reads SGHTA; CDR2 reads FQGNSA. The CDR3 length is 15 residues. The ends lost 5 bases at V and 5 bases at J; junction bases unmatched: 8.

The chain carries TRBV6-1 and TRBJ2-3, with D maybe TRBD2 (6 bases). This CDR3 is 15 amino acids long. CDR1 is MNHNS, CDR2 SASEGT, per germline. Trimming cost V 1 base and J 3 bases, with 11 bases left between them. Here the CDR3 reads CASSEDGGRTDTQYF. The CDR3, as DNA: TGTGCCAGCAGTGAAGATGGGGGGAGGACAGATACGCAGTATTTT.

This chain connects TRBV6-6 to TRBJ2-1, with 11 bases matching TRBD2. The CDR3 is 17 residues long. Trimming at V came to 5 bases and at J to 0 bases, leaving 6 bases not matched to a gene. The germline gives CDR1 MNHNY, CDR2 SVGAGI (reference sequence). The CDR3, as DNA: TGTGCCAGCAGTCGTAGCGGGGGGGCCACCTCCTACAATGAGCAGTTCTTC. Translated, it gives CASSRSGGATSYNEQFF.

This sequence joins TRBV18 and TRBJ2-3; tentative D call: TRBD1 (6 bases). Germline values: CDR1 KGHSH, CDR2 LQKENI. The ends were cut back, 2 bases at V and 1 base at J, with 16 bases in the middle. This CDR3 comprises 17 residues. CDR3 DNA sequence: TGTGCCAGCTCACCAACCGCGACGGGACACCGCACAGATACGCAGTATTTT. Translated, it gives CASSPTATGHRTDTQYF. The full variable domain, with the rest looked up from reference TRBV18 and TRBJ2-3, is NAGVMQNPRHLVRRRGQEARLRCSPMKGHSHVYWYRQLPEEGLKFMVYLQKENIIDESGMPKERFSAEFPKEGPSILRIQQVVRGDSAAYFCASSPTATGHRTDTQYFGPGTRLTVL.

CDR3 bases: TGTGCCAGCAGTTGGACAGGGGGCTTAGGAGAGACCCAGTACTTC. Its protein product is CASSWTGGLGETQYF. This rearrangement joins TRBV7-3 to TRBJ2-5; 11 bases are shared with TRBD1. Unmatched junction bases numbered 7, after V lost 6 bases and J lost 4 bases. CDR1 SGHTA and CDR2 FQGTGA come from the germline V gene. This CDR3 is 15 amino acids long.

This chain connects TRBV29-1 to TRBJ2-2; 9 bases match TRBD1. This CDR3 is built from 16 residues. The trim removed 0 bases at V and 1 base at J, leaving 3 bases unmatched. Germline V lookup: CDR1 SQVTM, CDR2 ANQGSEA. The CDR3 sequence is CSVEDPGQGNTGELFF. The CDR3 coding sequence is TGCAGCGTTGAAGACCCGGGACAGGGGAACACCGGGGAGCTGTTTTTT.

In this sample, this clone turned up a few times. V is TRBV9 and J is TRBJ1-4; D not resolved. From germline, CDR1 is SGDLS and CDR2 YYNGEE. This CDR3 has 10 amino acids. CDR3 in DNA: TGTGTCGAGCCTTGGGAAAAACTGTTTTTT. It yields the protein CVEPWEKLFF.

This chain links TRBV4-2 with TRBJ2-7, with a weak D call TRBD1 (9 bases). This CDR3 has 17 residues. Trimming stripped 4 bases from V and 5 bases from J, with 24 bases between. Germline CDR1 and CDR2: LGHNA and YNFKEQ. The CDR3 here is CASSRGGGGTGSHEQYF. CDR3 nucleotide sequence: TGTGCCAGCAGCCGAGGGGGCGGGGGGACAGGGTCTCACGAGCAGTACTTC.

The rearrangement links TRBV7-9 to TRBJ2-3, with 8 bases that match TRBD1. Trimming at V came to 5 bases and at J to 5 bases, leaving 9 bases not matched to a gene. The CDR3 consists of 15 residues. Germline CDR1 is SEHNR and CDR2 is FQNEAQ (reference sequence). Here the CDR3 reads CASSPGQALIDTQYF. CDR3 DNA: TGTGCCAGCAGCCCGGGACAGGCACTTATAGATACGCAGTATTTT.